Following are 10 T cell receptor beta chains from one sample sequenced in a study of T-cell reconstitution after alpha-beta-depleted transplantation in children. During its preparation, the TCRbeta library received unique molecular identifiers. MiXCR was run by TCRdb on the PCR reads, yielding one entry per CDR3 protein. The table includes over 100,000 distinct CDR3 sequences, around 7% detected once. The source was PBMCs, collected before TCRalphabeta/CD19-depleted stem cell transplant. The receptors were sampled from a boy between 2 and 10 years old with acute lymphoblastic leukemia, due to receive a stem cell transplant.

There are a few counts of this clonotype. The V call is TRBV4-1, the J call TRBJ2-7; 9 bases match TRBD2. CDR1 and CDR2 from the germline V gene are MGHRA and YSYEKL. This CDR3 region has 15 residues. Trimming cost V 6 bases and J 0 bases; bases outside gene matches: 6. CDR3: CASSLAGSYSYEQYF. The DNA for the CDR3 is TGCGCCAGCAGTCTAGCGGGGAGTTACTCCTACGAGCAGTACTTC.

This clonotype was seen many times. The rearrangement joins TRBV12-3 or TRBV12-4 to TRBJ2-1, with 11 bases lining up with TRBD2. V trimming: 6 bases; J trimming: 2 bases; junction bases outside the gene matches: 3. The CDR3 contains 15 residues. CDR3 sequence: CASSPGLAAYNEQFF. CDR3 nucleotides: TGTGCCAGCAGCCCGGGACTAGCGGCCTACAATGAGCAGTTCTTC.

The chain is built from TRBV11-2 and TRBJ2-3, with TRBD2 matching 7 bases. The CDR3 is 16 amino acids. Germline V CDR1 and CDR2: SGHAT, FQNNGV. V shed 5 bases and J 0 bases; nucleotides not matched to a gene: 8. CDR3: CASSDRGGVSTDTQYF. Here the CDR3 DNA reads TGTGCCAGCAGCGACCGGGGAGGGGTTAGCACAGATACGCAGTATTTT.

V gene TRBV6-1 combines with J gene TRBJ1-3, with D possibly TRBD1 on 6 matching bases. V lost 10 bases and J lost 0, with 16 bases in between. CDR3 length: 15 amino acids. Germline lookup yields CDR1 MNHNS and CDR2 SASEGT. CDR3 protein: CATSRGALSGNTIYF. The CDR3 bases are TGTGCCACTTCGAGGGGGGCTCTCTCTGGAAACACCATATATTTT.

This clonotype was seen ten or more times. The CDR3: CASSSGGLAYLETQYF. CDR3 coding DNA: TGCGCCAGCAGCAGTGGGGGTCTAGCGTATCTGGAGACCCAGTACTTC. The rearrangement uses TRBV5-1 and TRBJ2-5; D is perhaps TRBD2 (6 bases). Trimming pared 4 bases from V and 5 bases from J, leaving 21 bases between. The germline V gene has CDR1 SGHRS and CDR2 YFSETQ. The CDR3 sequence is 16 residues long.

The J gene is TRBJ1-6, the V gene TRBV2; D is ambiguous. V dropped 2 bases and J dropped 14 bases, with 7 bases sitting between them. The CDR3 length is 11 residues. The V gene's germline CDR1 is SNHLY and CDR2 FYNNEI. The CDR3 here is CASSESPTLHF. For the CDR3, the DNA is TGTGCCAGCAGTGAATCCCCAACCCTCCACTTT.

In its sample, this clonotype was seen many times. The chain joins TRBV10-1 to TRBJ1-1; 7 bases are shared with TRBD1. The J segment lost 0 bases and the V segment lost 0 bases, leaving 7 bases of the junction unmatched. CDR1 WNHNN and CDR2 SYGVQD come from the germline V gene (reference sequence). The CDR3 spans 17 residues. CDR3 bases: TGCGCCAGCAGTGAGTCTTCTAAGGGGGCGATGAACACTGAAGCTTTCTTT. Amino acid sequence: CASSESSKGAMNTEAFF.

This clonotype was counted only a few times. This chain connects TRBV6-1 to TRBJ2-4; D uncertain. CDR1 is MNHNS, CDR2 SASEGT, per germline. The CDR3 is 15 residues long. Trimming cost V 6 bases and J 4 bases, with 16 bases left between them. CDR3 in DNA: TGTGCCAGCAGCGTCCTGCATGGGCGTAAAAACATTCAGTACTTC. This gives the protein CASSVLHGRKNIQYF.

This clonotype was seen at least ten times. The CDR3 sequence is CASSEAAGQPQHF. The CDR3, as DNA: TGTGCCAGCAGTGAAGCGGCGGGTCAGCCCCAGCATTTT. This chain uses TRBV6-1 with TRBJ1-5; D unresolved. The CDR3 is 13 amino acids. The V end lost 0 bases, the J end lost 6 bases, and 6 bases lay between the germline ends. Germline loops: CDR1 MNHNS, CDR2 SASEGT.

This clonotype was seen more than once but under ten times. CDR3 sequence reads: CASRMTSVQPQHF. CDR3 nucleotides: TGTGCCAGCAGGATGACATCCGTCCAGCCCCAGCATTTT. The chain carries TRBV6-1 and TRBJ1-5; no clear D gene. The CDR3 sequence is 13 residues long. The germline V gene has CDR1 MNHNS and CDR2 SASEGT. The ends were cut back, 6 bases at V and 7 bases at J, with 13 bases in the middle.